This paragraph reports one T cell receptor (beta chain). The ends lost 3 bases at V and 8 bases at J; junction bases unmatched: 6. Germline-derived CDR1 and CDR2 are WSHSY and SAAADI. The CDR3 is made up of 14 amino acids. The method was immunoSEQ multiplex PCR; TCRdb's version includes in-frame clones alone and lacks a portion of them. The table records about 750,000 clones, 80% to 95% of them present only once. The sample comes from a study of shared clonotypes between healthy human individuals. Naive-designated CD8 cells lacked CD45RO, were positively enriched for CCR7, and omitted terminally differentiated effector memory CD45RA+ cells.

The chain has TRBV10-2 and TRBJ1-2; 10 nucleotides align to TRBD1. The source is a man aged 25 to 45 in good health. Source material: naive CD8+ T cells sorted from blood. CDR3 residues: CASSETGTGAGYTF. CDR3 sequence (DNA): TGCGCCAGCAGTGAAACCGGGACAGGGGCAGGCTACACCTTC.